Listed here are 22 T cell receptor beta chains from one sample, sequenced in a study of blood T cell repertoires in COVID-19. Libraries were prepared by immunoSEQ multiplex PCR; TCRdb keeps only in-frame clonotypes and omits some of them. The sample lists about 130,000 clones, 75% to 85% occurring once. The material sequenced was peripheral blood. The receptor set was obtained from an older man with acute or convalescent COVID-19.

CDR3 nucleotide sequence: TGTGCCAGCAGCAGTAGCTCAGTCGCCTACGAGCAGTACTTC. The encoded protein is CASSSSSVAYEQYF. The gene calls are TRBV7-2 and TRBJ2-7; D is undetermined. Trimming left V 5 bases short and J 2 bases short, with 13 bases between. This CDR3 is 14 amino acids long. Looked up from germline, CDR1 is SGHTA and CDR2 is FQGNSA.

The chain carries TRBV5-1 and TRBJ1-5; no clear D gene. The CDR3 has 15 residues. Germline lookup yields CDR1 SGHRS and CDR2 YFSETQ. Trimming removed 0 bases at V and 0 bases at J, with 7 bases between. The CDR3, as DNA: TGCGCCAGCAGCTTGGACAGTAATAGCAATCAGCCCCAGCATTTT. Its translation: CASSLDSNSNQPQHF.

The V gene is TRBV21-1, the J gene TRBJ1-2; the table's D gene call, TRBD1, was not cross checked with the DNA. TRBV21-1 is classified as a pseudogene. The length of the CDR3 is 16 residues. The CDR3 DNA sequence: TGTGCCAGCAGCGTAGAGTTGGCAGGGCCTAACTTTGGCTACACCTTC. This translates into CASSVELAGPNFGYTF.

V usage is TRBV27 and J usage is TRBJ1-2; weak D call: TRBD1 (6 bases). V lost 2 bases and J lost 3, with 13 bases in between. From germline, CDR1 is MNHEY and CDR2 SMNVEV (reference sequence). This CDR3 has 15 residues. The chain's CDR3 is CASSLRRGGYYGYTF. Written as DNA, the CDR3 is TGTGCCAGCAGTTTACGTAGGGGGGGGTACTATGGCTACACCTTC.

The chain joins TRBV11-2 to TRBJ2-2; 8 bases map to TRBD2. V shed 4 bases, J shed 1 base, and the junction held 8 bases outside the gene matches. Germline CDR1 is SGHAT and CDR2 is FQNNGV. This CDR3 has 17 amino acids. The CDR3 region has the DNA TGTGCCAGCAGCTCCCCGGGAGGGACCGTGAACACCGGGGAGCTGTTTTTT. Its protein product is CASSSPGGTVNTGELFF. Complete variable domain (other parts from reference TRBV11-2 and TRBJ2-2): EAGVAQSPRYKIIEKRQSVAFWCNPISGHATLYWYQQILGQGPKLLIQFQNNGVVDDSQLPKDRFSAERLKGVDSTLKIQPAKLEDSAVYLCASSSPGGTVNTGELFFGEGSRLTVL.

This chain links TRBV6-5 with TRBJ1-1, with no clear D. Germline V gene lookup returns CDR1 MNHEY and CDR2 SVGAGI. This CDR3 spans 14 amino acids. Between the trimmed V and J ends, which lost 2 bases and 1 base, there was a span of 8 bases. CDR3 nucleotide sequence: TGTGCCAGCAGTTACGAGGAGGCGAACACTGAAGCTTTCTTT. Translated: CASSYEEANTEAFF.

DNA for the CDR3: TGTGCCAGCAGTCCACCCCACTTCAACACTGAAGCTTTCTTT. Encoded protein: CASSPPHFNTEAFF. This chain links TRBV6-2 or TRBV6-3 with TRBJ1-1; D is unresolved. Per germline, CDR1 MNHEY and CDR2 SVGEGT. V lost 5 bases to trimming and J lost 2 bases, with 12 bases between them. The CDR3 is 14 residues long.

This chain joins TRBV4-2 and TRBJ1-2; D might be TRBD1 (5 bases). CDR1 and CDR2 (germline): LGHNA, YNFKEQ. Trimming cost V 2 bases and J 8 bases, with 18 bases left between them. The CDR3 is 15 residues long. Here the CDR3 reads CASSQTGLLAGGYTF. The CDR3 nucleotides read TGTGCCAGCAGCCAAACGGGACTCCTAGCGGGGGGCTACACCTTC.

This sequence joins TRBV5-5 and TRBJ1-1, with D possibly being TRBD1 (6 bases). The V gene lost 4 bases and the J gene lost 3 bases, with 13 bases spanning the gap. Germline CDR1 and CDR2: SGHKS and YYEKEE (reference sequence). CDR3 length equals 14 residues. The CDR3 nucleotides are TGTGCCAGCAGCGTCTGGGGGGGGCACACTGAAGCTTTCTTT. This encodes CASSVWGGHTEAFF.

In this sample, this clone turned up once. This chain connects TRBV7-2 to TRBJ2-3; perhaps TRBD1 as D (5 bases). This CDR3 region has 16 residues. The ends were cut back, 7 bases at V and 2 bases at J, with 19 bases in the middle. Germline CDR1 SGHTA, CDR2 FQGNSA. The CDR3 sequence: CASTARATGITDTQYF. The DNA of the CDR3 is TGTGCCAGCACGGCCCGAGCTACAGGAATCACAGATACGCAGTATTTT.

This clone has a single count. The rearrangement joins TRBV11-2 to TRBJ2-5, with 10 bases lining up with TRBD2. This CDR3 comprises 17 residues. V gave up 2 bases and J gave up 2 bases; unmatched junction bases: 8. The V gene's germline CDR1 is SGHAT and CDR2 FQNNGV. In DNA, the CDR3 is TGTGCCAGCAGCTTATCCCGGGCAGCGGGGGGGCAAGAGACCCAGTACTTC. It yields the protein CASSLSRAAGGQETQYF. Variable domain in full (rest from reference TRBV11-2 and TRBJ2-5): EAGVAQSPRYKIIEKRQSVAFWCNPISGHATLYWYQQILGQGPKLLIQFQNNGVVDDSQLPKDRFSAERLKGVDSTLKIQPAKLEDSAVYLCASSLSRAAGGQETQYFGPGTRLLVL.

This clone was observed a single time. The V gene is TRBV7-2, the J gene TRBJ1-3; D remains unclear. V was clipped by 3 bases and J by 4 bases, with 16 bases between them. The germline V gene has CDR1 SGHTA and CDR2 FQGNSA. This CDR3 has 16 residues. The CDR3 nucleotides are TGTGCCAGCAGCTTGGGAGCGCAGGTGGTGGGAAACACCATATATTTT. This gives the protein CASSLGAQVVGNTIYF. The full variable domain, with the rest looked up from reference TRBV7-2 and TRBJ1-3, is GAGVSQSPSNKVTEKGKDVELRCDPISGHTALYWYRQSLGQGLEFLIYFQGNSAPDKSGLPSDRFSAERTGGSVSTLTIQRTQQEDSAVYLCASSLGAQVVGNTIYFGEGSWLTVV.

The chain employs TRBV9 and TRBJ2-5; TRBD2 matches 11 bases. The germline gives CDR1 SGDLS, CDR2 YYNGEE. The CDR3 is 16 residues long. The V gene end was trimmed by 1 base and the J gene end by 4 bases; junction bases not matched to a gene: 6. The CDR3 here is CASSVNQGTSGETQYF. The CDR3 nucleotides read TGTGCCAGCAGCGTAAATCAGGGGACTAGCGGAGAGACCCAGTACTTC.

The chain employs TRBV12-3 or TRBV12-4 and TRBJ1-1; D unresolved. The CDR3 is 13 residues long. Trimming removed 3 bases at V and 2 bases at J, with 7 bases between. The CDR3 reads CASSLGPNTEAFF. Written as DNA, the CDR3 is TGTGCCAGCAGTTTGGGCCCTAACACTGAAGCTTTCTTT.

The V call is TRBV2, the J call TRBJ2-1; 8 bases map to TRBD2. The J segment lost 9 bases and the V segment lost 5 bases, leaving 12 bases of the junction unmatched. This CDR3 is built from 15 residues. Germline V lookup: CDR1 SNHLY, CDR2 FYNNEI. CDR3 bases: TGTGCCAGCAGTCCGGGGGGGGTGCAGGGCGGTGAGCAGTTCTTC. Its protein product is CASSPGGVQGGEQFF.

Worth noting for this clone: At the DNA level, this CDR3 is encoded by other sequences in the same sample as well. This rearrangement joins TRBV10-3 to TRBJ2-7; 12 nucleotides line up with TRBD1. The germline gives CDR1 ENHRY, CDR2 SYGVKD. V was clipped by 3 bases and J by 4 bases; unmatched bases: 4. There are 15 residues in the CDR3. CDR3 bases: TGTGCCATCAGTGACCCGGGACAGGGGGCATACGAGCAGTACTTC. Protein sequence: CAISDPGQGAYEQYF.

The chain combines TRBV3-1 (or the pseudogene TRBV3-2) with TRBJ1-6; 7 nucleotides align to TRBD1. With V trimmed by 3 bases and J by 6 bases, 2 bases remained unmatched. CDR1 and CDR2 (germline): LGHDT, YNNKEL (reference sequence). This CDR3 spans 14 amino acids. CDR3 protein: CASSQGTVNSPLHF. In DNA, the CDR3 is TGTGCCAGCAGCCAGGGGACAGTTAATTCACCCCTCCACTTT.

The CDR3 spells CAISRLPAQGASTDTQYF. Here the CDR3 DNA reads TGTGCCATCAGCCGACTCCCAGCACAGGGGGCTAGCACAGATACGCAGTATTTT. The chain combines TRBV10-3 with TRBJ2-3, with 9 bases fitting TRBD1. The length of the CDR3 is 18 residues. Germline values: CDR1 ENHRY, CDR2 SYGVKD. The J segment lost 0 bases and the V segment lost 6 bases, leaving 13 bases of the junction unmatched.

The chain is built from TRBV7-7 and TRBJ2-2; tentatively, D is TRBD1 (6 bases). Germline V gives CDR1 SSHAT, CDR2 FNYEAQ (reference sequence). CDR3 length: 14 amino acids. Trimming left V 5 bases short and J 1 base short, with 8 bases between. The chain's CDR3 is CASSPDRNTGELFF. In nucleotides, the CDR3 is TGTGCCAGCAGCCCGGACAGGAACACCGGGGAGCTGTTTTTT.

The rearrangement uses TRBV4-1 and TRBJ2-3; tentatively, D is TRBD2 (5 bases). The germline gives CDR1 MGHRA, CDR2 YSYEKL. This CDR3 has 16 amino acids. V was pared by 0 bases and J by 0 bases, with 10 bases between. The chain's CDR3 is CASSQDERLSTDTQYF. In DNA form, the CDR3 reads TGCGCCAGCAGCCAAGATGAGCGGCTGAGCACAGATACGCAGTATTTT.

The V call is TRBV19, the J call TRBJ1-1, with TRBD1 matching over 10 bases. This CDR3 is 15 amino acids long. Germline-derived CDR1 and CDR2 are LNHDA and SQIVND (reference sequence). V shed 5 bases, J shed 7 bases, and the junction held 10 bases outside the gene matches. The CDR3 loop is CASSATGTGVSEAFF. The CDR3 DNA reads TGTGCCAGTAGTGCCACCGGGACAGGGGTTAGTGAAGCTTTCTTT.

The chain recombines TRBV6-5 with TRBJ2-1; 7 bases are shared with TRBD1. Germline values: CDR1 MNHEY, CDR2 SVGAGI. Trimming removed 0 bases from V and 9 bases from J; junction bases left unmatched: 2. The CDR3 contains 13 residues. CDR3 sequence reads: CASSYSRGLEQFF. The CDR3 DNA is TGTGCCAGCAGTTACTCGAGGGGGCTTGAGCAGTTCTTC.